These T cell receptor beta chains were read from a single sample in a study of T cell responses to AZD1222 COVID-19 vaccine. Generated by immunoSEQ multiplex PCR, the TCRdb table keeps only in-frame clones and is missing some. The sample consists of about 15,000 clones, roughly 90% of them appearing once. The sequencing here drew on peripheral blood, taken 28 days after the second AZD1222 dose. All receptors derive from an adult who received the AZD1222 COVID-19 vaccine. CDR3s include the opening cysteine and the closing phenylalanine or tryptophan. The D gene is left open where the match is weak. Rows give clone size only sometimes, using once, few, many, or a class for an expanded clone.

clone size: .; V gene: TRBV6-2/TRBV6-3; D gene: .; J gene: TRBJ2-5; CDR3 DNA: TGTGCCAGCAGTTACGTGGGGGGGCGTGAGACCCAGTACTTC; CDR3 protein: CASSYVGGRETQYF
clone size: .; V gene: TRBV6-1; D gene: .; J gene: TRBJ2-7; CDR3 DNA: TGTGCCAGCAGTGAAAGGTCGTGGGGAATCTACGAGCAGTACTTC; CDR3 protein: CASSERSWGIYEQYF
clone size: once; V gene: TRBV7-3; D gene: .; J gene: TRBJ2-3; CDR3 DNA: TGTGCCAGCAGCTCGACGGGCTCTAGCACAGATACGCAGTATTTT; CDR3 protein: CASSSTGSSTDTQYF
clone size: .; V gene: TRBV10-2; D gene: .; J gene: TRBJ2-1; CDR3 DNA: TGCGCCGCAAAACCCCCCGGGTACAATGAGCAGTTCTTC; CDR3 protein: CAAKPPGYNEQFF
clone size: .; V gene: TRBV5-4; D gene: .; J gene: TRBJ1-2; CDR3 DNA: TGTGCCAGCAGCTTGGTGTGGTATGGCTACACCTTC; CDR3 protein: CASSLVWYGYTF
clone size: .; V gene: TRBV7-9; D gene: .; J gene: TRBJ2-7; CDR3 DNA: TGTGCCAGCAGCTTACGCGCGGGGTCGGTCGCCGAGCAGTACTTC; CDR3 protein: CASSLRAGSVAEQYF
clone size: once; V gene: TRBV10-3; D gene: TRBD1; J gene: TRBJ2-6; CDR3 DNA: TGTGCCATCAGTGTTGGGACAGGGGTAAGCTCTGGGGCCAACGTCCTGACTTTC; CDR3 protein: CAISVGTGVSSGANVLTF
clone size: .; V gene: TRBV19; D gene: .; J gene: TRBJ2-7; CDR3 DNA: TGTGCCAGCCGCTCCGGGCCCAGAAACGGAGGGGAGCAGTACTTC; CDR3 protein: CASRSGPRNGGEQYF
clone size: .; V gene: TRBV14; D gene: TRBD2; J gene: TRBJ2-1; CDR3 DNA: TGTGCCAGCAGCCCCCTTACAGCGGGGGCGACCTACAATGAGCAGTTCTTC; CDR3 protein: CASSPLTAGATYNEQFF
clone size: few; V gene: TRBV24-1; D gene: TRBD2; J gene: TRBJ2-7; CDR3 DNA: TGTGCCACCAGTGATTCGAGCGGGACTAGCGGGTCATACGAGCAGTACTTC; CDR3 protein: CATSDSSGTSGSYEQYF
clone size: .; V gene: TRBV28; D gene: .; J gene: TRBJ2-3; CDR3 DNA: TGTGCCAGCAGTTTACCCACAGATACGCAGTATTTT; CDR3 protein: CASSLPTDTQYF
clone size: .; V gene: TRBV19; D gene: .; J gene: TRBJ2-1; CDR3 DNA: TGTGCCAGTAGACCGGGGGCGCAGCACAATGAGCAGTTCTTC; CDR3 protein: CASRPGAQHNEQFF
clone size: .; V gene: TRBV27; D gene: .; J gene: TRBJ2-2; CDR3 DNA: TGTGCCAGCAGTTTTGCTTCGGGACCCTTGACTCGGGGACCTACCGGGGAGCTGTTTTTT; CDR3 protein: CASSFASGPLTRGPTGELFF
clone size: few; V gene: TRBV27; D gene: .; J gene: TRBJ2-7; CDR3 DNA: TGTGCCAGCAGTCCCGTCGGTACAACCTACGAGCAGTACTTC; CDR3 protein: CASSPVGTTYEQYF
clone size: .; V gene: TRBV9; D gene: .; J gene: TRBJ2-2; CDR3 DNA: TGTGCCAGCAGCGTAGTGAACTCCGGGGAGCTGTTTTTT; CDR3 protein: CASSVVNSGELFF
clone size: .; V gene: TRBV11-2; D gene: .; J gene: TRBJ1-1; CDR3 DNA: TGTGCCAGCAGCTTAAACAGGGTTGGGACCGAAGCTTTCTTT; CDR3 protein: CASSLNRVGTEAFF
clone size: .; V gene: TRBV29-1; D gene: .; J gene: TRBJ1-1; CDR3 DNA: TGCAGCGCCATCAGGAGCATGAACACTGAAGCTTTCTTT; CDR3 protein: CSAIRSMNTEAFF
clone size: .; V gene: TRBV7-6; D gene: TRBD2; J gene: TRBJ2-7; CDR3 DNA: TGTGCCAGCAGCCTTGAAGCTAGCGGGCCCTACGAGCAGTACTTC; CDR3 protein: CASSLEASGPYEQYF
clone size: .; V gene: TRBV10-3; D gene: TRBD2; J gene: TRBJ2-7; CDR3 DNA: TGTGCCATCAGTTGGACTAGCGGGGCCCTTCAGTACTTC; CDR3 protein: CAISWTSGALQYF
clone size: .; V gene: TRBV9; D gene: TRBD2; J gene: TRBJ2-7; CDR3 DNA: TGTGCCAGCAGCGACGGCACCGGGACTAGCGTACACTACGAGCAGTACTTC; CDR3 protein: CASSDGTGTSVHYEQYF
clone size: .; V gene: TRBV4-2; D gene: TRBD1; J gene: TRBJ2-7; CDR3 DNA: TGTGCCAGCAGCCAAGGACAGGGGGCTTTGGGGGAGCAGTACTTC; CDR3 protein: CASSQGQGALGEQYF
clone size: .; V gene: TRBV28; D gene: TRBD1; J gene: TRBJ1-5; CDR3 DNA: TGTGCCAGCAGCCCAACCCCGGACAGGGTATTCAATCAGCCCCAGCATTTT; CDR3 protein: CASSPTPDRVFNQPQHF
clone size: .; V gene: TRBV10-1; D gene: .; J gene: TRBJ2-2; CDR3 DNA: TGCGCCACGTCCCGGGTATCGACCGGGGAGCTGTTTTTT; CDR3 protein: CATSRVSTGELFF
clone size: .; V gene: TRBV28; D gene: TRBD1; J gene: TRBJ1-5; CDR3 DNA: TGTGCCAGCCTTCCGGGACAGGGCCATAGCAATCAGCCCCAGCATTTT; CDR3 protein: CASLPGQGHSNQPQHF
clone size: .; V gene: TRBV18; D gene: TRBD1; J gene: TRBJ1-2; CDR3 DNA: TGTGCCAGCTCTGGACAGGGGGCATCAACAGCGGGCTACACCTTC; CDR3 protein: CASSGQGASTAGYTF
clone size: .; V gene: TRBV2; D gene: .; J gene: TRBJ1-2; CDR3 DNA: TGTGCCAGCAGTGAAGCATCGGCCGCTGACTATGGCTACACCTTC; CDR3 protein: CASSEASAADYGYTF
clone size: .; V gene: TRBV19; D gene: TRBD1; J gene: TRBJ2-2; CDR3 DNA: TGTGCCAGTAGTCCGCTGACAGGGGCGGGCGGGGAGCTGTTTTTT; CDR3 protein: CASSPLTGAGGELFF
clone size: .; V gene: TRBV5-1; D gene: .; J gene: TRBJ2-1; CDR3 DNA: TGCGCCAGCAGCTTGAAGGATGAGCAGTTCTTC; CDR3 protein: CASSLKDEQFF
clone size: .; V gene: TRBV6-2/TRBV6-3; D gene: .; J gene: TRBJ1-6; CDR3 DNA: TGTGCCAGCAGTACCGGGTCAGGGCTCTCTTCACCCCTCCACTTT; CDR3 protein: CASSTGSGLSSPLHF
clone size: .; V gene: TRBV30; D gene: .; J gene: TRBJ2-7; CDR3 DNA: TGTGCCTGGAGTGGGAGGGGGGAAGGAGACGAGCAGTACTTC; CDR3 protein: CAWSGRGEGDEQYF
clone size: .; V gene: TRBV19; D gene: .; J gene: TRBJ2-6; CDR3 DNA: TGTGCCAGTAGTACCGAGGGACTCTCTGGGGCCAACGTCCTGACTTTC; CDR3 protein: CASSTEGLSGANVLTF
clone size: .; V gene: TRBV7-9; D gene: TRBD1; J gene: TRBJ2-5; CDR3 DNA: TGTGCCAGCAGCTCCAGACAGGGTGGAGAGACCCAGTACTTC; CDR3 protein: CASSSRQGGETQYF
clone size: .; V gene: TRBV28; D gene: TRBD1; J gene: TRBJ2-7; CDR3 DNA: TGTGCCAGTAGCCCGACAGGGTCTGCCTACGAGCAGTACTTC; CDR3 protein: CASSPTGSAYEQYF
clone size: .; V gene: TRBV29-1; D gene: .; J gene: TRBJ1-1; CDR3 DNA: TGCAGCGTTGTATGGCCGAGGAACACTGAAGCTTTCTTT; CDR3 protein: CSVVWPRNTEAFF
clone size: .; V gene: TRBV18; D gene: TRBD2; J gene: TRBJ2-7; CDR3 DNA: TGTGCCAGCCGGACTAGCTACGAGCAGTACTTC; CDR3 protein: CASRTSYEQYF
clone size: .; V gene: TRBV25-1; D gene: .; J gene: TRBJ2-2; CDR3 DNA: TGTGCCAGCAGTGATTACAGGGCGAGCGGGACCGGGGAGCTGTTTTTT; CDR3 protein: CASSDYRASGTGELFF
clone size: .; V gene: TRBV6-1; D gene: .; J gene: TRBJ1-5; CDR3 DNA: TGTGCCAGCAGACTTGGTAGCAATCAGCCCCAGCATTTT; CDR3 protein: CASRLGSNQPQHF
clone size: .; V gene: TRBV7-9; D gene: .; J gene: TRBJ1-2; CDR3 DNA: TGTGCCAGCAGCTTAGGAAACCCTCGTGGATATGGCTACACCTTC; CDR3 protein: CASSLGNPRGYGYTF
clone size: few; V gene: TRBV3-1/TRBV3-2; D gene: TRBD2; J gene: TRBJ2-1; CDR3 DNA: TGTGCCAGCACCCTTAGCGGGGGGTCTTACAATGAGCAGTTCTTC; CDR3 protein: CASTLSGGSYNEQFF
clone size: .; V gene: TRBV7-2; D gene: .; J gene: TRBJ2-7; CDR3 DNA: TGTGCCAGCAGCTTACCCTCCTACGAGCAGTACTTC; CDR3 protein: CASSLPSYEQYF
clone size: .; V gene: TRBV30; D gene: .; J gene: TRBJ2-5; CDR3 DNA: TGTGCCGGGAGACAGGGTGGAGGGTGGGAGACCCAGTACTTC; CDR3 protein: CAGRQGGGWETQYF
clone size: once; V gene: TRBV24-1; D gene: .; J gene: TRBJ1-1; CDR3 DNA: TGTGCCACCAGTGATTTGCAGGGCACTGAAGCTTTCTTT; CDR3 protein: CATSDLQGTEAFF
clone size: .; V gene: TRBV6-5; D gene: .; J gene: TRBJ1-6; CDR3 DNA: TGTGCCAGCAGGGGGACAACCTATAATTCACCCCTCCACTTT; CDR3 protein: CASRGTTYNSPLHF
clone size: .; V gene: TRBV7-2; D gene: .; J gene: TRBJ1-1; CDR3 DNA: TGTGCCAGCAGCTTACAGACAGACTACACTGAAGCTTTCTTT; CDR3 protein: CASSLQTDYTEAFF
clone size: .; V gene: TRBV28; D gene: .; J gene: TRBJ1-1; CDR3 DNA: TGTGCCAGCAGCCCCCCAACTACTCTAACTGAAGCTTTCTTT; CDR3 protein: CASSPPTTLTEAFF
clone size: .; V gene: TRBV28; D gene: .; J gene: TRBJ2-3; CDR3 DNA: TGTGCCAGCAGCTCCTCGGGAGCGAGCACAGATACGCAGTATTTT; CDR3 protein: CASSSSGASTDTQYF
clone size: .; V gene: TRBV6-5; D gene: TRBD1; J gene: TRBJ2-1; CDR3 DNA: TGTGCCAGCACACCGGGACAGGGGGATCGTGAGCAGTTCTTC; CDR3 protein: CASTPGQGDREQFF
clone size: once; V gene: TRBV28; D gene: .; J gene: TRBJ1-2; CDR3 DNA: TGTGCCAGCAGTTTACCGCAGGGCGGCTACACCTTC; CDR3 protein: CASSLPQGGYTF
clone size: .; V gene: TRBV7-8; D gene: .; J gene: TRBJ1-2; CDR3 DNA: TGTGCCAGCAGCTACCATCGGGTTTCTCCGACGCCGGGGGATGGCTACACCTTC; CDR3 protein: CASSYHRVSPTPGDGYTF
clone size: .; V gene: TRBV6-1; D gene: TRBD2; J gene: TRBJ2-7; CDR3 DNA: TGTGCCAGCAGTGGGGACTATTTAGCGGGAGGGGTTTACGAGCAGTACTTC; CDR3 protein: CASSGDYLAGGVYEQYF
clone size: .; V gene: TRBV19; D gene: TRBD2; J gene: TRBJ2-1; CDR3 DNA: TGTGCCAGTAACCCCTTCGGGACTAGCAGCTACAATGAGCAGTTCTTC; CDR3 protein: CASNPFGTSSYNEQFF
clone size: .; V gene: TRBV9; D gene: TRBD2; J gene: TRBJ2-3; CDR3 DNA: TGTGCCAGCAGCGTAACCCCCCATAGCGGGAGCCCCGATACGCAGTATTTT; CDR3 protein: CASSVTPHSGSPDTQYF